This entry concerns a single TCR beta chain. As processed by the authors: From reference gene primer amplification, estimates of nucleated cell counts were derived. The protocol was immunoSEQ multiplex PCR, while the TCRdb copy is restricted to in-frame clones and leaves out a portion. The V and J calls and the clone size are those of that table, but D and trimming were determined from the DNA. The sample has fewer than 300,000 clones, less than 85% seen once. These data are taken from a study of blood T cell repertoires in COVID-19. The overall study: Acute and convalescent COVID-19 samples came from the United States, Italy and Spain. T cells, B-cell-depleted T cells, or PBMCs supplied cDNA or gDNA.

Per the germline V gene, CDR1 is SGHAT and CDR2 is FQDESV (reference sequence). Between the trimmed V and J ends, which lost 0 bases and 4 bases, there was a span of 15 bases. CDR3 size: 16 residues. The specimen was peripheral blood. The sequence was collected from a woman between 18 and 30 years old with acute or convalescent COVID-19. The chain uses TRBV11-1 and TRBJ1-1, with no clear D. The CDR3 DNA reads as TGTGCCAGCAGCTTAGCGGAGGTGGGCGCGGCCACTGAAGCTTTCTTT. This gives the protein CASSLAEVGAATEAFF.